A selection of T cell receptor beta chains follows, all from one sample in a study of Graves' ophthalmopathy and Graves' hyperthyroidism. TCRdb re-called the multiplex PCR reads through MiXCR, storing one row per CDR3 protein. Here the sample spans fewer than 650,000 distinct CDR3 sequences, 22% being singletons. Sequenced input: peripheral blood. The receptors shown here come from a young woman with stable Graves' hyperthyroidism. Some clones in this sample may be carry-over from other donors' samples. Both conserved end residues are part of each CDR3. A D gene is named only where the DNA matches it firmly. Size tells how often a clone was seen (once, few, many) or the class of an expanded clone, and some rows leave it out.

D	J	size	V	DNA	CDR3
NA	TRBJ2-3	NA	TRBV5-1	TGCGCCAGCAGCTTGGATGATAGCCGGAGCGGAGATACGCAGTATTTT	CASSLDDSRSGDTQYF
NA	TRBJ1-6	NA	TRBV28	TGTGCCGGGCGAGGAGGGAGAGCGAGCTCCTATAATTCACCCCTCCACTTT	CAGRGGRASSYNSPLHF
NA	TRBJ1-1	few	TRBV27	TGTGCCAGCAGTTTCGGGGGTTATCGCTCTTTGAACACTGAAGCTTTCTTT	CASSFGGYRSLNTEAFF
NA	TRBJ1-1	NA	TRBV5-1	TGCGCCAGCAGCTTGCAGGGCCGGGGGGCGAACACTGAAGCTTTCTTT	CASSLQGRGANTEAFF
NA	TRBJ1-1	many	TRBV19	TGTGCCAGTATGGGGAGGCTGAACACTGAAGCTTTCTTT	CASMGRLNTEAFF
NA	TRBJ1-5	many	TRBV19	TGTGCCAGTAGTATAGCAGGACCCTGGGAGCCCCAGCATTTT	CASSIAGPWEPQHF
NA	TRBJ2-7	many	TRBV29-1	TGCAGCGTTCAACATAAGACCTACGAGCAGTACTTC	CSVQHKTYEQYF
NA	TRBJ1-2	NA	TRBV6-1	TGTGCCAGCAGTGAATGGGCCGGGGACTATGGCTACACCTTC	CASSEWAGDYGYTF
NA	TRBJ1-2	NA	TRBV20-1	TGCAGTGCTAGAGCTGGGCGGAACTATGGCTACACCTTC	CSARAGRNYGYTF
NA	TRBJ2-4	many	TRBV6-5	TGTGCCAGCGGGGATTCACGAGTGAACATTCAGTACTTC	CASGDSRVNIQYF
NA	TRBJ1-2	many	TRBV30	TGTGCCTGGAATGGGGGGTCTAACTATGGCTACACCTTC	CAWNGGSNYGYTF
NA	TRBJ1-6	many	TRBV7-3	TGTGCCAGCAGCACACAGGCTAGCTCCTATAATTCACCCCTCCACTTT	CASSTQASSYNSPLHF
NA	TRBJ2-6	many	TRBV6-1	TGTGCCAGCAGTCAAATCCCCCTGACAGGAAACTCTGGGGCCAACGTCCTGACTTTC	CASSQIPLTGNSGANVLTF
NA	TRBJ2-5	many	TRBV29-1	TGCAGCGTTGAGGCGGGGGCCCTACAAGAGACCCAGTACTTC	CSVEAGALQETQYF
NA	TRBJ1-1	few	TRBV18	TGTGCCAGCTCACCAAGCGAGAGGGACACTGAAGCTTTCTTT	CASSPSERDTEAFF
TRBD2	TRBJ2-7	NA	TRBV20-1	TGCAGTGCCGCGACCGGGACTAGCGACTCCTACGAGCAGTACTTC	CSAATGTSDSYEQYF
TRBD1	TRBJ2-5	many	TRBV6-1	TGTGCCAGCATTGAACAGGGGGCGGGAGAGACCCAGTACTTC	CASIEQGAGETQYF
NA	TRBJ1-1	NA	TRBV28	TGTGCCAGCAGTTTGGGTTTATGGATGAACACTGAAGCTTTCTTT	CASSLGLWMNTEAFF
TRBD2	TRBJ2-2	many	TRBV6-5	TGTGCCAGCGGGGGACTAGCGGATTACACCGGGGAGCTGTTTTTT	CASGGLADYTGELFF
NA	TRBJ2-5	few	TRBV6-1	TGTGCCAGCAGTGCCCAGGGGGGGGGAGAGACCCAGTACTTC	CASSAQGGGETQYF
TRBD1	TRBJ1-2	NA	TRBV6-5	TGTGCCAGCAGTTACTCGCCAGGACAGGGCGGCTACACCTTC	CASSYSPGQGGYTF
NA	TRBJ1-5	NA	TRBV12-3/TRBV12-4	TGTGCCAGCAGTCCCCGGTGGGGTACCGATCAGCCCCAGCATTTT	CASSPRWGTDQPQHF
NA	TRBJ2-2	NA	TRBV7-8	TGTGCCAGCAGCTCCGTTTACACCGGGGAGCTGTTTTTT	CASSSVYTGELFF
NA	TRBJ1-2	many	TRBV29-1	TGCAGCGTTGAAGTCTTGATCGGCAGACCAGCAGCTAACTATGGCTACACCTTC	CSVEVLIGRPAANYGYTF
TRBD1	TRBJ1-2	many	TRBV20-1	TGCAGTGCTAGCGAACAAAGGACAGGGCCCCGTGGCTACACCTTC	CSASEQRTGPRGYTF
NA	TRBJ2-5	NA	TRBV6-5	TGTGCCAGCAGTTACTCGAGAGGATTCCAAGAGACCCAGTACTTC	CASSYSRGFQETQYF
NA	TRBJ1-6	NA	TRBV27	TGTGCCAGCAGTTTTCGCAGGATCTCCTATAATTCACCCCTCCACTTT	CASSFRRISYNSPLHF
NA	TRBJ1-5	few	TRBV6-2/TRBV6-3	TGTGCCAGCAGAAAATCGGGATTTCAACAAGACTTTAGCAATCAGCCCCAGCATTTT	CASRKSGFQQDFSNQPQHF
NA	TRBJ1-2	many	TRBV7-3	TGTGCCAGCAGCATGGGACTAGACTATGGCTACACCTTC	CASSMGLDYGYTF
NA	TRBJ1-3	many	TRBV12-3/TRBV12-4	TGTGCCAGCAGTTTGTGGGGTCATTCGAGCTCTGGAAACACCATATATTTT	CASSLWGHSSSGNTIYF
NA	TRBJ1-1	few	TRBV6-2/TRBV6-3	TGTGCCACCCGTACCGGGACCGCGAACACTGAAGCTTTCTTT	CATRTGTANTEAFF
NA	TRBJ2-5	many	TRBV2	TGTGCCAGCCAGGAGGGCAGCTCAAGAGGGACCCAGTACTTC	CASQEGSSRGTQYF
TRBD1	TRBJ2-7	many	TRBV6-1	TGTGCCAGCAGCTCTCTCGGGACAGACCACTACGAGCAGTACTTC	CASSSLGTDHYEQYF
NA	TRBJ1-2	NA	TRBV10-2	TGCGCCAGCAGTGACGCGGCGGAACTCTATGGCTACACCTTC	CASSDAAELYGYTF
NA	TRBJ1-2	few	TRBV3-1	TGTGCCAGCAGCCAGGGGAGACAGGTATACGGCTACACCTTC	CASSQGRQVYGYTF
NA	TRBJ1-2	NA	TRBV24-1	TGTGCCACCAGTGTACCGGATCATGGCTACACCTTC	CATSVPDHGYTF
NA	TRBJ1-3	many	TRBV6-1	TGTGCCAGCAGTGAAGGGCCAGGATTGGCAAACACCATATATTTT	CASSEGPGLANTIYF
NA	TRBJ1-2	many	TRBV27	TGTGCCAGCAGTCCAACACGCTTAGGCAGGGACTATGGCTACACCTTC	CASSPTRLGRDYGYTF
TRBD1	TRBJ1-2	many	TRBV5-1	TGCGCCAGCAGCTTGGCCGCCACCAGGACAGGCCGTGGCTACACCTTC	CASSLAATRTGRGYTF
NA	TRBJ1-5	many	TRBV3-1	TGTGCCAGCAGCCAAGGACGCAATCAGCCCCAGCATTTT	CASSQGRNQPQHF
NA	TRBJ1-5	many	TRBV3-1	TGTGCCAGCAGCCTACCACAGGTATTTAGCAATCAGCCCCAGCATTTT	CASSLPQVFSNQPQHF
NA	TRBJ1-5	many	TRBV6-5	TGTGCCAGCAGTTCGCGGGGGGGGTTGGGGGCGAATCAGCCCCAGCATTTT	CASSSRGGLGANQPQHF
NA	TRBJ2-7	NA	TRBV6-2/TRBV6-3	TGTGCCAGCAGTTACTCTTCAGAGGGTATCTACGAGCAGTACTTC	CASSYSSEGIYEQYF
NA	TRBJ2-5	many	TRBV15	TGTGCCACCAGCAGGGACACACAAGAGACCCAGTACTTC	CATSRDTQETQYF
NA	TRBJ1-2	NA	TRBV28	TGTGCCAGCAGTTCTCAGGAGATAGCTAACTATGGCTACACCTTC	CASSSQEIANYGYTF
NA	TRBJ2-2	many	TRBV28	TGTGCCAGCAGTTCGCGCACCGGGGAGCTGTTTTTT	CASSSRTGELFF
TRBD2	TRBJ2-5	many	TRBV24-1	TGTGCCACCAGTGATTCGGGCGGGGGGGAAGAGACCCAGTACTTC	CATSDSGGGEETQYF
TRBD2	TRBJ2-7	NA	TRBV6-1	TGTGCCAGCAGTCCTCCGCCAGGGAGGGCCTACGAGCAGTACTTC	CASSPPPGRAYEQYF
NA	TRBJ1-1	many	TRBV6-1	TGTGCCAGCCGCATCCGGGCCATCGAGGGCACTGAAGCTTTCTTT	CASRIRAIEGTEAFF
NA	TRBJ1-5	many	TRBV20-1	TGCAGTGCTAGAGATAGAGTCGGAGATCAGCCCCAGCATTTT	CSARDRVGDQPQHF
TRBD1	TRBJ1-1	many	TRBV19	TGTGCCAGTAGCCGGGACAGGAAGGTCTCCGAAGCTTTCTTT	CASSRDRKVSEAFF
NA	TRBJ1-5	many	TRBV6-2/TRBV6-3	TGTGCCAGCACGACGGGAGCGGGCAATCAGCCCCAGCATTTT	CASTTGAGNQPQHF
NA	TRBJ2-7	few	TRBV20-1	TGCAGTGCTAATGCCCCCCAAGACAACTCCTACGAGCAGTACTTC	CSANAPQDNSYEQYF
NA	TRBJ1-3	many	TRBV6-2/TRBV6-3	TGTGCCAGCAGTTACTCTCGGCCCTCTGGAAACACCATATATTTT	CASSYSRPSGNTIYF